These 19 T cell receptor beta chains came from one sample sequenced in a study of spatial heterogeneity in lung cancer. Time point indicated: blood at routine non-recurrence follow-up after resection. TCRdb analysed the 5' RACE reads with MiXCR anew, one entry per CDR3 protein. The sample has more than 25,000 distinct CDR3 sequences; 5.4% are singletons. The material sequenced was PBMCs, taken at follow-up. The receptor source for this set is a female donor with early-stage non-small cell lung cancer.

The chain is built from TRBV10-3 and TRBJ1-2, with a tentative D call TRBD1 (5 bases). Germline loops: CDR1 ENHRY, CDR2 SYGVKD. The CDR3 totals 13 residues. Trimming took off 10 bases at V and 3 bases at J, with 15 bases between the two ends. The CDR3 loop reads CATRRLGDYGYTF. CDR3 in DNA: TGTGCCACCCGGCGGCTAGGGGACTATGGCTACACCTTC.

This clonotype was recorded at least ten times. This chain uses TRBV5-1 with TRBJ2-7, with D tentatively TRBD1 or TRBD2 (7 bases each). Per the germline V gene, CDR1 is SGHRS and CDR2 is YFSETQ. V was clipped by 3 bases and J by 1 base, with 20 bases between them. This CDR3 is built from 17 residues. The CDR3 nucleotides are TGCGCCAGCAGCTCCCTGGGAGGGGGCGAAACATCCTACGAGCAGTACTTC. Residues: CASSSLGGGETSYEQYF.

This clonotype was seen a few times. The V and J genes are TRBV20-1 and TRBJ2-5; TRBD1 might be the D (6 bases). Germline CDR1 DFQATT, CDR2 SNEGSKA (reference sequence). This CDR3 region has 13 residues. V was shortened by 7 bases and J by 1 base, with 13 bases between the two germline ends. The CDR3 is CSVDTGIQETQYF. As DNA, the CDR3 is TGCAGTGTGGACACAGGGATCCAAGAGACCCAGTACTTC.

This clonotype has ten or more counts. The V call is TRBV6-2 or TRBV6-3, the J call TRBJ2-1; D is uncertain. Germline V lookup: CDR1 MNHEY, CDR2 SVGEGT. CDR3 length equals 14 residues. Trimming cost V 2 bases and J 5 bases, with 10 bases left between them. CDR3 nucleotides: TGTGCCAGCAGTTACGTGGGTTTGGACAATGAGCAGTTCTTC. As protein: CASSYVGLDNEQFF.

This clonotype was observed at least ten times. The CDR3: CSARGQTSNEQFF. The DNA of the CDR3 is TGCAGTGCTAGAGGGCAGACAAGCAATGAGCAGTTCTTC. The chain links TRBV20-1 to TRBJ2-1; D not certain. Germline V gene sequence: CDR1 DFQATT, CDR2 SNEGSKA (reference sequence). The CDR3 spans 13 residues. V dropped 1 base and J dropped 6 bases, with 10 bases sitting between them.

This clonotype was detected many times. This chain connects TRBV20-1 to TRBJ2-6; 7 nucleotides align to TRBD2. CDR1 and CDR2 (germline): DFQATT, SNEGSKA (reference sequence). The V segment lost 6 bases and the J segment 2 bases; nucleotides outside the gene matches: 10. The CDR3 spans 16 residues. CDR3 loop: CSAYSGGRAGANVLTF. The CDR3 DNA follows: TGCAGTGCCTACTCGGGAGGACGGGCTGGGGCCAACGTCCTGACTTTC.

This clonotype occurred many times. The rearrangement links TRBV6-2 or TRBV6-3 to TRBJ2-5; no firm D call. The CDR3 has 15 amino acids. Germline values: CDR1 MNHEY, CDR2 SVGEGT. Trimming left V 2 bases short and J 7 bases short, with 17 bases between. CDR3 region: CASSYVSPGVRTQYF. In nucleotides, the CDR3 is TGTGCCAGCAGTTACGTCTCCCCAGGAGTGAGGACCCAGTACTTC.

This clonotype was seen more than once but under ten times. This sequence joins TRBV5-5 and TRBJ2-1; D gene ambiguous. CDR1 SGHKS and CDR2 YYEKEE come from the germline V gene (reference sequence). Trimming pared 0 bases from V and 4 bases from J, leaving 5 bases between. CDR3 length equals 13 residues. The CDR3, as DNA: TGTGCCAGCAGCTTGGGACTTTACAATGAGCAGTTCTTC. Amino acids: CASSLGLYNEQFF.

This rearrangement joins TRBV5-4 to TRBJ2-6; the D is unclear. CDR3 length equals 17 residues. V was pared by 4 bases and J by 5 bases, with 19 bases between. Germline CDR1 and CDR2: SGHNT and YYREEE (reference sequence). The CDR3 nucleotides are TGTGCCAGCAGCCACATCGAATCAGGTCTCTGGGCCAACGTCCTGACTTTC. Protein sequence: CASSHIESGLWANVLTF. The full variable domain, rest sourced from reference TRBV5-4 and TRBJ2-6, is ETGVTQSPTHLIKTRGQQVTLRCSSQSGHNTVSWYQQALGQGPQFIFQYYREEENGRGNFPPRFSGLQFPNYSSELNVNALELDDSALYLCASSHIESGLWANVLTFGAGSRLTVL.

This clonotype was seen at least ten times. The chain carries TRBV5-5 and TRBJ2-3; tentative D call: TRBD2 (6 bases). Germline V CDR1 and CDR2: SGHKS, YYEKEE (reference sequence). With 2 bases removed from V and 0 bases from J, the gap between germline ends came to 19 bases. The CDR3 contains 18 residues. The CDR3 is CASSFHGRSGVSTDTQYF. The CDR3 nucleotides read TGTGCCAGCAGCTTCCACGGGCGTAGCGGAGTTAGCACAGATACGCAGTATTTT.

At least ten counts were recorded for this clonotype. V usage is TRBV2 and J usage is TRBJ2-3, with TRBD2 identical over 15 bases. Per germline, CDR1 SNHLY and CDR2 FYNNEI. Germline trimming cut 6 bases from V and 1 base from J; bases unmatched to any gene: 2. The CDR3 spans 16 residues. CDR3 region: CASRGLAGGRTDTQYF. CDR3 sequence (DNA): TGTGCCAGCAGGGGACTAGCGGGGGGTCGCACAGATACGCAGTATTTT.

As regards this clonotype: A read error may account for a junction end that differs from germline. V gene TRBV7-9 combines with J gene TRBJ2-7; unclear D gene. The V gene's germline CDR1 is SEHNR and CDR2 FQNEAQ (reference sequence). This CDR3 has 11 amino acids. The CDR3 sequence is CVSSLDSGQYF. CDR3 nucleotides: TGTGTCAGCAGCTTAGACTCCGGGCAGTACTTC.

This clonotype occurred many times. The genes are TRBV20-1 and TRBJ2-1, with TRBD1 as a possible D gene (6 bases). The V end was cut by 2 bases, the J end by 4 bases, with 6 bases between. From germline, CDR1 is DFQATT and CDR2 SNEGSKA (reference sequence). This CDR3 has 12 amino acids. As DNA, the CDR3 is TGCAGTGCTAGACAGGGGTACAATGAGCAGTTCTTC. Translated: CSARQGYNEQFF.

This clonotype was seen at least ten times. The V call is TRBV7-9, the J call TRBJ1-2; TRBD1 aligns across 7 bases. This CDR3 has 15 amino acids. The germline V gene encodes CDR1 SEHNR and CDR2 FQNEAQ (reference sequence). V shed 7 bases, J shed 2 bases, and the junction held 10 bases outside the gene matches. DNA of the CDR3: TGTGCCAGCACCCTACACAGGGGAGGAAACTATGGCTACACCTTC. Translated: CASTLHRGGNYGYTF.

This clonotype was detected ten times or more. The rearrangement joins TRBV7-8 to TRBJ2-5, with 7 nucleotides matching TRBD2. Germline V gives CDR1 SGHVS, CDR2 FQNEAQ. This CDR3 region has 14 residues. V shed 5 bases and J 1 base; nucleotides not matched to a gene: 4. The CDR3 loop is CASSSGVAQETQYF. CDR3 in DNA: TGTGCCAGCAGCAGCGGGGTAGCCCAAGAGACCCAGTACTTC.

This clonotype was counted many times. The gene calls are TRBV13 and TRBJ2-1; 11 positions match TRBD2. Germline values: CDR1 PRHDT, CDR2 FYEKMQ (reference sequence). With 3 bases clipped from V and 6 bases from J, the junction kept 1 base outside the gene matches. CDR3 length equals 14 residues. The CDR3 nucleotides read TGTGCCAGCAGCTTGGGACTAGCGGCCAATGAGCAGTTCTTC. This translates into CASSLGLAANEQFF.

At least ten counts were recorded for this clonotype. V usage is TRBV19 and J usage is TRBJ2-2, with TRBD2 matching 8 bases. CDR3 length: 18 residues. Per the germline V gene, CDR1 is LNHDA and CDR2 is SQIVND (reference sequence). V trimming: 1 base; J trimming: 5 bases; junction bases outside the gene matches: 12. CDR3 region: CASSIGQHGTRYTGELFF. The CDR3 DNA reads as TGTGCCAGTAGTATAGGGCAGCATGGGACTAGGTATACCGGGGAGCTGTTTTTT.

This clonotype was counted many times. The chain combines TRBV28 with TRBJ2-7; D could derive from TRBD1 or TRBD2 (5 bases each). The CDR3 has 15 amino acids. Germline lookup yields CDR1 MDHEN and CDR2 SYDVKM. V was pared by 5 bases and J by 0 bases, with 14 bases between. The CDR3 here is CASSRPGRSSYEQYF. The CDR3 DNA reads as TGTGCCAGCAGTCGCCCGGGGCGGAGCTCCTACGAGCAGTACTTC.

This clonotype was counted many times. The chain carries TRBV23-1 and TRBJ2-5; no clear D. TRBV23-1 is reported as an ORF; its role is uncertain. V lost 3 bases and J lost 1, with 6 bases in between. This CDR3 spans 13 amino acids. CDR3 sequence reads: CASSHPGQETQYF. As DNA, the CDR3 is TGCGCCAGCAGTCACCCAGGCCAAGAGACCCAGTACTTC.